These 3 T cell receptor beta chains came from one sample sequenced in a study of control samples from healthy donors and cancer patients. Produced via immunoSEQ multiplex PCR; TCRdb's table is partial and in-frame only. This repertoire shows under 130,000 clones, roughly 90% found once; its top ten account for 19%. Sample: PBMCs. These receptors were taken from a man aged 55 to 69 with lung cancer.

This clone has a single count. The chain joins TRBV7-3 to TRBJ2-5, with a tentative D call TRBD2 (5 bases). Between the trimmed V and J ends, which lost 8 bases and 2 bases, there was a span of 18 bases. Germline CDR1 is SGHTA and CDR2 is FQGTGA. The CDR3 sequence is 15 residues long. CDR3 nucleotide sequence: TGTGCCAGCTCATGGTCCGGCGGGCCACAAGAGACCCAGTACTTC. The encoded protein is CASSWSGGPQETQYF.

The CDR3 nucleotides read TGTGCCAGCAGCCAGGCGTACAGGGTCGAGAGGGGTAGGGTAATCGCATCGGCCCAGCATTTT. As protein: CASSQAYRVERGRVIASAQHF. The genes are TRBV3-1 (or the pseudogene TRBV3-2) and TRBJ1-5, with D maybe TRBD1 (6 bases). Trimming took off 3 bases at V and 11 bases at J, with 38 bases between the two ends. In germline, CDR1 is LGHDT, CDR2 YNNKEL (reference sequence). The CDR3 is made up of 21 amino acids.

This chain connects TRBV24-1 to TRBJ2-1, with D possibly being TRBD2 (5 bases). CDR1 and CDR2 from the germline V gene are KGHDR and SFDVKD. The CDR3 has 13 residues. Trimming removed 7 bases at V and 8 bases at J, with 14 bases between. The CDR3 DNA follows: TGTGCCACCAGCGGGATCTTCAGCCATGAGCAGTTCTTC. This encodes CATSGIFSHEQFF.